This T cell receptor (beta chain) was obtained from a study of T cell responses to AZD1222 COVID-19 vaccine. Overall study findings and caveats: Sampling captured repertoires only after the peak T cell response. Spike-specific TCR repertoires showed rising breadth and depth after two AZD1222 doses. CD4 TCRs associated with vaccination spanned spike, dominating at 160-218 and 743-854.

As to this clone: Its antigen remains unidentified.

The analysis combined second doses at about 4 or about 12 weeks. Only in-frame clones appear in the TCRdb table, and some are missing; sequencing was by immunoSEQ multiplex PCR. The sample lists more than 85,000 clones, about nine tenths seen once, with around a sixth in the top ten. The sequence came from an adult who received the AZD1222 COVID-19 vaccine. The input for sequencing was peripheral blood, taken 28 days after the second AZD1222 dose.

CDR3 sequence: CAWSRQSGGYTF. The CDR3 DNA is TGTGCCTGGAGTCGACAGTCTGGTGGCTACACCTTC. The chain carries TRBV30 and TRBJ1-2; D might be TRBD1 (5 bases). Looked up from germline, CDR1 is GTSNPN and CDR2 is SVGIG (reference sequence). The CDR3 length is 12 residues. The V and J ends lost 2 bases and 7 bases respectively, with 11 bases between them.